The 27 T cell receptor beta chains below were found in one sample sequenced in a study of shared clonotypes between healthy human individuals. Assay used: immunoSEQ multiplex PCR; TCRdb lists only in-frame clones, some missing. The sample holds roughly 1.5 million clones; 98% are singletons and the top ten take roughly 0.4%. The source material was naive CD4+ T cells sorted from blood. Subset denoted: CD45RA+ positively selected. The receptors were gathered from a man between 25 and 39 years old in good health.

This chain connects TRBV4-3 to TRBJ2-1; the match to TRBD2 covers 10 bases. The CDR3 runs to 16 residues. The V gene end was trimmed by 0 bases and the J gene end by 4 bases; junction bases not matched to a gene: 3. CDR1 and CDR2 (germline): LGHNA, YSLEER. This chain's CDR3 is CASSQDVSGRYNEQFF. DNA for the CDR3: TGCGCCAGCAGCCAAGATGTTAGCGGGAGGTACAATGAGCAGTTCTTC.

The V gene is TRBV18, the J gene TRBJ2-7, with 8 nucleotides matching TRBD1. The CDR3 sequence is 15 residues long. CDR1 is KGHSH, CDR2 LQKENI, per germline. Trimming removed 3 bases from V and 5 bases from J; junction bases left unmatched: 9. The CDR3 nucleotides read TGTGCCAGCTCACCGCTGGACAGGGCAGGCGACGAGCAGTACTTC. Its translation: CASSPLDRAGDEQYF. The whole variable domain, remainder taken from reference TRBV18 and TRBJ2-7, is NAGVMQNPRHLVRRRGQEARLRCSPMKGHSHVYWYRQLPEEGLKFMVYLQKENIIDESGMPKERFSAEFPKEGPSILRIQQVVRGDSAAYFCASSPLDRAGDEQYFGPGTRLTVT.

A remark on this clone: The sample holds other DNA sequences that translate to the same CDR3. This chain joins TRBV7-6 and TRBJ2-2; tentatively, D is TRBD1 (6 bases). The CDR3 has 16 residues. Per the germline V gene, CDR1 is SGHVS and CDR2 is FNYEAQ. The V gene lost 1 base and the J gene lost 2 bases, with 11 bases spanning the gap. The CDR3 DNA reads as TGTGCCAGCAGCTTAGGGGCAGGGACAAACACCGGGGAGCTGTTTTTT. Translated: CASSLGAGTNTGELFF.

The genes are TRBV27 and TRBJ2-7, with 14 positions matching TRBD2. CDR1 is MNHEY, CDR2 SMNVEV, per germline (reference sequence). The junction had 3 bases not matched to a gene; V was cut back by 5 bases and J by 0 bases. This CDR3 is 16 amino acids long. The CDR3 is CASSRTSGGSSYEQYF. CDR3 coding DNA: TGTGCCAGCAGTAGGACTAGCGGGGGGAGCTCCTACGAGCAGTACTTC.

This clone was detected once. A read error may produce the germline difference seen at one junction end. V gene TRBV7-7 combines with J gene TRBJ2-3, with D perhaps TRBD2 (6 bases). The CDR3 consists of 16 residues. Per germline, CDR1 SSHAT and CDR2 FNYEAQ (reference sequence). CDR3 protein: CASSLGGATSTDTQYF. In nucleotides, the CDR3 is TGTGCTAGCAGCTTAGGAGGGGCTACTAGCACAGATACGCAGTATTTT.

The V and J genes are TRBV11-2 and TRBJ1-4; tentatively, D is TRBD1 (6 bases). V was clipped by 7 bases and J by 0 bases, with 9 bases between them. Per the germline V gene, CDR1 is SGHAT and CDR2 is FQNNGV. The CDR3 runs to 14 residues. The DNA for the CDR3 is TGTGCCAGCACCCGACAGGCAACTAATGAAAAACTGTTTTTT. It codes for CASTRQATNEKLFF.

This rearrangement joins TRBV7-9 to TRBJ2-2; D is unclear. V lost 4 bases and J 2 bases, leaving 5 bases between the germline ends. This CDR3 spans 13 amino acids. Looked up from germline, CDR1 is SEHNR and CDR2 is FQNEAQ (reference sequence). CDR3 loop: CASSSPNTGELFF. The CDR3 DNA follows: TGTGCCAGCAGCTCACCTAACACCGGGGAGCTGTTTTTT.

J is TRBJ1-5 and V is TRBV7-9; D is ambiguous. Per germline, CDR1 SEHNR and CDR2 FQNEAQ (reference sequence). This CDR3 has 13 residues. V dropped 1 base and J dropped 11 bases, with 12 bases sitting between them. This chain's CDR3 is CASSLGGESAQHF. CDR3 DNA: TGTGCCAGCAGCTTAGGTGGGGAGTCGGCCCAGCATTTT.

The chain employs TRBV9 and TRBJ1-1, with D perhaps matching TRBD1 (6 bases). Trimming left V 4 bases short and J 0 bases short, with 13 bases between. CDR1 and CDR2 (germline): SGDLS, YYNGEE. This CDR3 is built from 15 residues. CDR3 protein: CASSPPRGMNTEAFF. As DNA, the CDR3 is TGTGCCAGCAGCCCCCCCAGGGGAATGAACACTGAAGCTTTCTTT.

The chain carries TRBV28 and TRBJ2-2; D is perhaps TRBD1 (6 bases). V lost 6 bases and J lost 3, with 11 bases in between. The V gene's germline CDR1 is MDHEN and CDR2 SYDVKM. The CDR3 loop spans 14 amino acids. Written as DNA, the CDR3 is TGTGCCAGCAGGAAACAGGGTTACACCGGGGAGCTGTTTTTT. It codes for CASRKQGYTGELFF.

J is TRBJ1-1 and V is TRBV29-1; D perhaps matches TRBD1 (5 bases). The CDR3 loop spans 13 amino acids. V lost 5 bases and J lost 1, with 11 bases in between. The germline gives CDR1 SQVTM, CDR2 ANQGSEA. CDR3 nucleotides: TGCAGCGTTTGGTGGGGCGCGAACACTGAAGCTTTCTTT. This sequence encodes CSVWWGANTEAFF.

V gene TRBV5-1 combines with J gene TRBJ2-1; D is unresolved. V was shortened by 4 bases and J by 2 bases, with 13 bases between the two germline ends. The CDR3 runs 15 residues. Germline CDR1 SGHRS, CDR2 YFSETQ. CDR3: CASSPGPGTYNEQFF. The CDR3 nucleotides read TGCGCCAGCAGCCCCGGGCCGGGTACCTACAATGAGCAGTTCTTC.

The rearrangement links TRBV5-6 to TRBJ2-3; 9 nucleotides align to TRBD1. The CDR3 loop spans 16 amino acids. The germline V gene encodes CDR1 SGHDT and CDR2 YYEEEE. V was pared by 0 bases and J by 4 bases, with 6 bases of the junction left unmatched. This CDR3 reads CASSLARDRVADTQYF. As DNA, the CDR3 is TGTGCCAGCAGCTTGGCCAGGGACAGGGTGGCAGATACGCAGTATTTT.

The rearrangement joins TRBV28 to TRBJ1-2; TRBD1 might be the D (5 bases). The CDR3 consists of 13 residues. Deletions cut 0 bases from V and 7 bases from J, with 9 bases between. The germline gives CDR1 MDHEN, CDR2 SYDVKM. CDR3 nucleotides: TGTGCCAGCAGTTTATGGACAGCTGCTGGCTACACCTTC. It encodes CASSLWTAAGYTF.

This rearrangement joins TRBV6-6 to TRBJ2-7; tentative D call: TRBD1 (6 bases). This CDR3 has 15 residues. The germline V gene encodes CDR1 MNHNY and CDR2 SVGAGI (reference sequence). V was shortened by 6 bases and J by 4 bases, with 19 bases between the two germline ends. CDR3 DNA sequence: TGTGCCAGCAGCTTCGGACCGGGACAAATATACGAGCAGTACTTC. Translating gives CASSFGPGQIYEQYF.

The chain couples TRBV6-1 to TRBJ1-1; D not certain. CDR1 is MNHNS, CDR2 SASEGT, per germline. The CDR3 extends over 12 amino acids. The V gene lost 8 bases and the J gene lost 2 bases, with 9 bases spanning the gap. In DNA form, the CDR3 reads TGTGCCAGCCTTTGGACTAACACTGAAGCTTTCTTT. It translates to CASLWTNTEAFF.

V gene TRBV7-9 combines with J gene TRBJ2-6; tentatively, D is TRBD1 (5 bases). The V end lost 0 bases, the J end lost 0 bases, and 9 bases lay between the germline ends. This CDR3 is built from 17 residues. The germline gives CDR1 SEHNR, CDR2 FQNEAQ (reference sequence). The CDR3 sequence is CASSLALTDSGANVLTF. CDR3 sequence (DNA): TGTGCCAGCAGCTTAGCTTTGACAGACTCTGGGGCCAACGTCCTGACTTTC.

This rearrangement joins TRBV27 to TRBJ2-1; 9 bases line up with TRBD2. Unmatched junction bases numbered 13, after V lost 5 bases and J lost 5 bases. Per germline, CDR1 MNHEY and CDR2 SMNVEV (reference sequence). The CDR3 runs 17 residues. CDR3 coding DNA: TGTGCCAGCAGTCACCCCGGTTGGATAGCGGGGGACAATGAGCAGTTCTTC. Translating gives CASSHPGWIAGDNEQFF.

Only one count was recorded for this clone. The CDR3 DNA follows: TGTGCCATCAGTGCTTTGGGGGAAGCATGGGGCACTGAAGCTTTCTTT. It specifies CAISALGEAWGTEAFF. The chain carries TRBV10-3 and TRBJ1-1, with D perhaps TRBD1 (5 bases). This CDR3 contains 16 residues. Germline CDR1 reads ENHRY; CDR2 reads SYGVKD. V was cut by 4 bases and J by 4 bases, with 19 bases left in between.

This clone came up once. The CDR3 spells CASSWGAGGANTEAFF. In nucleotides, the CDR3 is TGTGCCAGTAGTTGGGGGGCAGGGGGCGCGAACACTGAAGCTTTCTTT. The V gene is TRBV19, the J gene TRBJ1-1; 8 bases map to TRBD1. The ends lost 5 bases at V and 1 base at J; junction bases unmatched: 9. This CDR3 spans 16 amino acids. CDR1 and CDR2 from the germline V gene are LNHDA and SQIVND (reference sequence).

The chain joins TRBV5-4 to TRBJ2-1, with 7 bases matching TRBD2. V lost 1 base to trimming and J lost 5 bases; unmatched junction nucleotides: 3. This CDR3 region has 14 residues. CDR1 is SGHNT and CDR2 is YYREEE in the germline V gene (reference sequence). CDR3 protein: CASSLRTRDNEQFF. The CDR3 DNA sequence: TGTGCCAGCAGCTTGCGGACTAGGGACAATGAGCAGTTCTTC.

The rearrangement links TRBV9 to TRBJ2-6; D remains unclear. The CDR3 is 14 amino acids. Germline CDR1 and CDR2: SGDLS and YYNGEE. V lost 2 bases to trimming and J lost 2 bases, with 5 bases between them. This CDR3 reads CASSVTTGANVLTF. The DNA for the CDR3 is TGTGCCAGCAGCGTCACTACTGGGGCCAACGTCCTGACTTTC.

V usage is TRBV5-6 and J usage is TRBJ2-2; D uncertain. The CDR3 spans 12 residues. V was cut by 3 bases and J by 6 bases, with 6 bases left in between. Germline-derived CDR1 and CDR2 are SGHDT and YYEEEE. The DNA of the CDR3 is TGTGCCAGCAGCTATACGGCCGGGGAGCTGTTTTTT. Translated, it gives CASSYTAGELFF.

The rearrangement joins TRBV7-9 to TRBJ2-7, with TRBD2 matching 8 bases. CDR1 is SEHNR and CDR2 is FQNEAQ in the germline V gene (reference sequence). CDR3 length: 15 amino acids. V lost 1 base to trimming and J lost 4 bases; unmatched junction nucleotides: 6. DNA of the CDR3: TGTGCCAGCAGCTTAGTCCTTAGCGGGACGTACGAGCAGTACTTC. This translates into CASSLVLSGTYEQYF.

The V gene is TRBV25-1, the J gene TRBJ2-3, with 7 bases that match TRBD1. The CDR3 totals 14 residues. Germline trimming cut 3 bases from V and 2 bases from J; bases unmatched to any gene: 2. Per the germline V gene, CDR1 is MGHDK and CDR2 is SYGVNS. DNA of the CDR3: TGTGCCAGCAGTGAGGGGACAGCCACAGATACGCAGTATTTT. It codes for CASSEGTATDTQYF. Full variable domain (outside the CDR3, taken from reference TRBV25-1 and TRBJ2-3): EADIYQTPRYLVIGTGKKITLECSQTMGHDKMYWYQQDPGMELHLIHYSYGVNSTEKGDLSSESTVSRIRTEHFPLTLESARPSHTSQYLCASSEGTATDTQYFGPGTRLTVL.

V and J are TRBV28 and TRBJ1-4; D uncertain. Germline V lookup: CDR1 MDHEN, CDR2 SYDVKM. The CDR3 covers 13 residues. The germline V and J ends were trimmed by 3 bases and 8 bases, with 10 bases remaining between them. CDR3 sequence (DNA): TGTGCCAGCAGTTTGGTGTCCGGGGAAAAACTGTTTTTT. Translation gives CASSLVSGEKLFF.

V is TRBV28 and J is TRBJ2-2; D gene uncertain. V was shortened by 3 bases and J by 6 bases, with 8 bases between the two germline ends. Germline loops: CDR1 MDHEN, CDR2 SYDVKM. This CDR3 has 13 amino acids. The CDR3 reads CASSFLSPGELFF. DNA of the CDR3: TGTGCCAGCAGTTTCCTCAGCCCCGGGGAGCTGTTTTTT.